This T cell receptor beta chain was recovered during a study of human T cells and chemical hapten exposure. Study-wide background: Patients, mostly women, had alopecia areata, alopecia totalis or alopecia universalis. The study's findings and limits: With DPC sensitization, TCRs exceeding 1 in 1000 frequency showed no change.

This clonotype appeared a few times. Its antigen is not known. Time point reported: patch test 3, about 24 weeks after DPC sensitization. Treatment indicated: therapeutic diphenylcyclopropenone sensitization with weekly scalp DPC. Original handling: A typical sample had some 87,000 TCRs, with roughly 23,224 to 690,600 overall. In TCRdb, the RACE reads were re-called with MiXCR into one record per CDR3 protein. The V and J calls here are based on TCRdb, not the publication. The data show 55,000 to 75,000 distinct CDR3 sequences, around 11% seen once. The CDR3 contains 13 residues. Per the germline V gene, CDR1 is ENHRY and CDR2 is SYGVKD. V dropped 8 bases and J dropped 5; count of bases not matched to a gene: 8.

This receptor was obtained from a man aged 25 to 40 with alopecia areata. Some clones in this sample may be carry-over from other donors' samples. The sample in question was whole blood, obtained in connection with sensitization to the hapten diphenylcyclopropenone (DPC). V gene TRBV10-3 combines with J gene TRBJ2-7; the match to TRBD1 covers 8 bases. CDR3 DNA: TGTGCCATCCTTAGGGACAGGACTGACGAGCAGTACTTC. This sequence encodes CAILRDRTDEQYF.